What follows is one T cell receptor beta chain and its context. This clone was seen more than once but under ten times. Its antigen remains unidentified. One base away there is no much larger clone; base qualities are not given. V is pared back by 3 bases and J by 2 bases, with 10 bases lying between the germline termini. From its cysteine to its phenylalanine, the CDR3 spans 15 amino acids. Just CDR3 DNA is preserved here, 45 bases in frame from base 1. The germline V gene encodes CDR1 MNHEY and CDR2 SMNVEV (reference sequence). These data are taken from a study of OX40 agonist ivuxolimab in advanced cancers. Notes on the research overall: Ivuxolimab was a fully human IgG2 agonistic monoclonal antibody targeting the costimulatory receptor OX40 (CD134). Intravenous ivuxolimab was administered to patients every 2 weeks at six dose levels: 0.01, 0.1, 0.3, 1.5, 3 and 10 mg/kg. Of the approximately 50 dose-escalation patients, hepatocellular carcinoma was present in about 20, melanoma in approximately 15, renal cell carcinoma in 9 and head and neck cancer in 9. In the dose-escalation cohort, around four fifths of patients were male, and the mean age was approximately 60 years, with a range of roughly 20 to 80. Patients were allowed to have had prior anti-PD-1, anti-PD-L1 or anti-CTLA-4 therapy, and approximately 37% of the dose-escalation patients had been treated with checkpoint inhibitors. Partial responses occurred in three dose-escalation patients: two with cutaneous melanoma and one with hepatocellular carcinoma. Peripheral TCRbeta sequencing was intended to test whether TCR sequence diversity was altered and clonal T-cell expansion was caused by ivuxolimab. The paper describes the monotherapy dose-escalation part (N = 52 patients) of the phase I trial of ivuxolimab.

To sequence the TCRbeta CDR3 region, genomic DNA was isolated from the sorted cells. The immunoSEQ Assay was used for sequencing of TCRbeta CDR3 regions. TCRdb's version of the immuneACCESS table is confined to in-frame rearrangements and falls short of the full clone set. An unresolved V gene accounts for under half of the shortfall where checked; the remainder is of unknown origin. This sample gives tens of thousands of clones in total; approximately 89% of them show up just once. Jointly, the top ten make up around 2.5% of the sample. Patients with a history of autoimmune disease or receiving systemic immunosuppression were excluded from the trial. In every dose cohort, peripheral blood was drawn for TCR sequencing at baseline, cycle 4 day 1, and cycle 7 day 1. Samples came from an open-label, multicenter, first-in-human phase I dose-escalation trial of ivuxolimab. The trial enrolled adults with locally advanced or metastatic head and neck squamous cell, hepatocellular, melanoma or renal cell carcinoma. Before TCR sequencing, CD4+ T cells and CD8+ T cells were sorted from peripheral blood as separate populations.

Overall study outcomes, separate from this receptor: Low levels of normalized T-cell clonal expansion were also shown by some nonresponding patients. At doses from 0.1 to 3.0 mg/kg, clonal expansion was seen in both CD4+ and CD8+ blood T cells between baseline and week 6. In partial responders in the 0.1-3.0 mg/kg groups, normalized peripheral clonal expansion was found to be among the lowest, especially among CD8+ T cells. After ivuxolimab, expanded clones were on average more numerous among CD8+ T cells than among CD4+ T cells. The antigen specificity of the clonally expanded peripheral T cells was not determined.

Sequenced material: CD4+ or CD8+ T cells sorted from blood, taken in a trial of the OX40 agonist ivuxolimab. The clonotype was recovered from an adult with an advanced solid tumor such as melanoma, head and neck, liver or kidney cancer. The chain is encoded by TRBV27 joined to TRBJ2-2; TRBD1 might be the D gene, on 6 matching bases. In nucleotide form, the sequence is TGTGCCAGCAGTTTGAGGGGACACAACACCGGGGAGCTGTTTTTT. Its translation is CASSLRGHNTGELFF.